A selection of T cell receptor beta chains follows, all from one sample in a study of cytomegalovirus exposure and HLA in healthy donors. Sequenced by immunoSEQ multiplex PCR; TCRdb stores in-frame clones only, minus some. The data show about 200,000 clones, approximately 78% seen once. Sequenced material: PBMCs. The origin of the receptors is a male donor in good health and CMV-seronegative. Each CDR3 is given with its conserved first and last residue. Fields, in order: CDR3 protein, V gene, J gene.

CDR3aa: CASPGGTWDYEQYF
v_gene: TRBV28
j_gene: TRBJ2-7

CDR3aa: CASSLGLAGIGDTQYF
v_gene: TRBV5-1
j_gene: TRBJ2-3

CDR3aa: CASSRGEYPNNEQFF
v_gene: TRBV19
j_gene: TRBJ2-1

CDR3aa: CASSFQAGTGRYEQYF
v_gene: TRBV5-6
j_gene: TRBJ2-7

CDR3aa: CASSLGTGTYEQYF
v_gene: TRBV5-1
j_gene: .

CDR3aa: CASSPDRSNQPQHF
v_gene: TRBV7-3
j_gene: TRBJ1-5

CDR3aa: CASSMTGNLDGTQYF
v_gene: TRBV19
j_gene: TRBJ2-5

CDR3aa: CASSIRRGTEAFF
v_gene: TRBV19
j_gene: TRBJ1-1

CDR3aa: CASNPWTSGRKTQYF
v_gene: TRBV6-1
j_gene: TRBJ2-5

CDR3aa: CASSRRDNGELFF
v_gene: TRBV4-2
j_gene: TRBJ2-2

CDR3aa: CASSSGLAGGPGETQYF
v_gene: TRBV5-4
j_gene: TRBJ2-5

CDR3aa: CASSSDRVELFF
v_gene: TRBV5-1
j_gene: TRBJ2-2

CDR3aa: CASSYEVSNTEAFF
v_gene: TRBV6-6
j_gene: TRBJ1-1

CDR3aa: CASSLAGTTSGEQYF
v_gene: TRBV10-1
j_gene: TRBJ2-7

CDR3aa: CASSFKDWRDEQYF
v_gene: TRBV5-1
j_gene: TRBJ2-7

CDR3aa: CATSRDSPRSYEQYF
v_gene: TRBV15
j_gene: TRBJ2-7

CDR3aa: CARRGQGTEAFF
v_gene: TRBV2
j_gene: TRBJ1-1

CDR3aa: CAISGEQGAYGYTF
v_gene: TRBV10-3
j_gene: TRBJ1-2

CDR3aa: CASSSLAGAYNEQFF
v_gene: TRBV5-1
j_gene: TRBJ2-1

CDR3aa: CASPWTDSNQPQHF
v_gene: TRBV21-1
j_gene: TRBJ1-5

CDR3aa: CSVGDPGQGVYF
v_gene: TRBV29-1
j_gene: TRBJ2-7

CDR3aa: CASSLQDRDYGYTF
v_gene: TRBV11-2
j_gene: TRBJ1-2

CDR3aa: CSVDGEPNTEAFF
v_gene: TRBV29-1
j_gene: TRBJ1-1

CDR3aa: CASSTGGQSYEQYF
v_gene: TRBV6-5
j_gene: TRBJ2-7

CDR3aa: CASSGDRAYEQYF
v_gene: TRBV5-6
j_gene: TRBJ2-7

CDR3aa: CASSSGFSNQPQHF
v_gene: TRBV6-1
j_gene: TRBJ1-5

CDR3aa: CASSIAGSGYIQYF
v_gene: TRBV19
j_gene: TRBJ2-4

CDR3aa: CASSPRTGRGQPQHF
v_gene: TRBV7-8
j_gene: TRBJ1-5

CDR3aa: CASSPKGVTGELFF
v_gene: TRBV5-8
j_gene: TRBJ2-2

CDR3aa: CASSQVYSGNANTGELFF
v_gene: TRBV4-1
j_gene: TRBJ2-2

CDR3aa: CASRGQGTYEQYF
v_gene: TRBV6-6
j_gene: .

CDR3aa: CASSSWQGINQPQHF
v_gene: TRBV6-1
j_gene: TRBJ1-5

CDR3aa: CASSGQQGANGELFF
v_gene: TRBV9
j_gene: TRBJ2-2

CDR3aa: CASSYSGTGGYEQYF
v_gene: TRBV5-8
j_gene: TRBJ2-7

CDR3aa: CASSYARGWDTQYF
v_gene: TRBV27
j_gene: TRBJ2-3

CDR3aa: CASSTDGAINQPQHF
v_gene: TRBV11-2
j_gene: TRBJ1-5

CDR3aa: CASSRDRNTGELFF
v_gene: TRBV19
j_gene: TRBJ2-2

CDR3aa: CASGFLAGNTGELFF
v_gene: TRBV12-5
j_gene: TRBJ2-2

CDR3aa: CASSATGTGGADTQYF
v_gene: TRBV19
j_gene: TRBJ2-3

CDR3aa: CASSDTSRGETQYF
v_gene: TRBV25-1
j_gene: TRBJ2-5

CDR3aa: CASSSKGGTEKLFF
v_gene: TRBV28
j_gene: TRBJ1-4

CDR3aa: CASSEERGGRNTEAFF
v_gene: TRBV2
j_gene: TRBJ1-1

CDR3aa: CATSRAGGRAYSYTGELFF
v_gene: TRBV15
j_gene: TRBJ2-2